This T cell receptor (beta chain) appears in the sequencing data of a study of cytomegalovirus exposure and HLA in healthy donors. Study-level results: Cytomegalovirus association was assigned to some 160 TCR beta chains. In a later analysis, the majority of CMV-associated beta chains seemingly showed HLA restriction. Later genetic work tied a missense DCLRE1C variant to beta-chain V and J trimming.

As for this clone: The target antigen is unknown.

It was with 60 Vbeta and 13 Jbeta primers that the PCR ran. TCRdb keeps only in-frame clones here, not all; method: immunoSEQ multiplex PCR. The sample lists 100,000 or so clones, over 75% occurring once. Specimen: PBMCs. The sequence derives from a man aged 25-45 years in good health and CMV-seropositive.

CDR3 nucleotides: TGTGCCAGCAGCTTTGGGACAGGTTACGAGCAGTACTTC. Translating gives CASSFGTGYEQYF. The rearrangement links TRBV7-8 to TRBJ2-7, with TRBD1 identical over 8 bases. CDR1 is SGHVS, CDR2 FQNEAQ, per germline. The J segment lost 4 bases and the V segment lost 3 bases, leaving 2 bases of the junction unmatched. The CDR3 extends over 13 amino acids.